This T cell receptor (beta chain) appears in the sequencing data of a study of blood T cell repertoires in COVID-19. The wider study: Sources were T cells, B-cell-depleted T cells, or PBMCs; the material itself was cDNA or gDNA.

TCRdb's table, derived via immunoSEQ multiplex PCR, lists solely in-frame clones and lacks some. The sample lists roughly 180,000 clones, approximately 90% occurring once. CDR3 length: 18 residues. Germline CDR1 SGHRS, CDR2 YFSETQ. With V trimmed by 1 base and J by 8 bases, 16 bases remained unmatched. This receptor was identified in a woman younger than 45 with acute or convalescent COVID-19. The chain carries TRBV5-1 and TRBJ2-1; 9 nucleotides line up with TRBD1. Sequencing was carried out using peripheral blood. The chain's CDR3 is CASSLRLPGQGEMDEQFF. CDR3 nucleotides: TGCGCCAGCAGCTTGCGCCTCCCGGGACAGGGCGAAATGGATGAGCAGTTCTTC.